This TCR beta chain was profiled in a study of T cells in Graves' hyperthyroidism and ophthalmopathy. Study-level findings and limits: Most clonotypes expanded in thyroid above 0.001 were likewise present in blood.

Notes on this clonotype: What it binds is unknown.

After removal of 7 bases from V and 1 base from J, the junction contained 16 bases not matched to a gene. The CDR3 totals 18 residues. Germline V gives CDR1 MDHEN, CDR2 SYDVKM. Regions amplified from RNA transcripts were the TCR beta CDR3 regions. The TCR CDR3 first-round RT-PCR relied on the HTBI primer set. One entry per CDR3 protein, called by TCRdb with MiXCR from the multiplex PCR reads. The data contain around 350,000 distinct CDR3 sequences, 20% to 25% of them seen just once; the ten biggest clones take up roughly 80%. Pregnant or lactating patients were excluded, as were those with uncontrolled infection or other autoimmune disease. From 10 ml of fresh peripheral blood, PBMCs were isolated.

Sample: blood. This TCR was recovered from a man aged 50 to 59 with Graves' hyperthyroidism. The gene calls are TRBV28 and TRBJ2-5, with 9 bases that match TRBD2. CDR3 bases: TGTGCCAGCACTCCCCCAGGGATCGCGGGAGGGGGCCAAGAGACCCAGTACTTC. It codes for CASTPPGIAGGGQETQYF.